The rows below give T cell receptor beta chains drawn from one sample of a study of radiation and T cells in renal cell carcinoma. Sequenced by immunoSEQ multiplex PCR; TCRdb stores in-frame clones only, minus some. The repertoire holds around 29,000 clones, with 81% as singletons. The sample here was blood, taken from a patient whose treatment included radiotherapy and nephrectomy. The receptors stem from a man aged 55 to 70 with renal cell carcinoma. Each CDR3 is given with its conserved first and last residue. Some rows have no size entry. The others give once, few or many, or a class for an expanded clone.

clone_size cdr3_length j_call v_call cdr3_aa
NA 18 TRBJ2-1 TRBV9 CASSAQLQGPPTYNEQFF
NA 15 TRBJ2-1 TRBV25-1 CASSDSGTGNNEQFF
NA 14 TRBJ2-1 TRBV27 CASSFGLAGVEQFF
NA 16 TRBJ2-7 TRBV5-1 CASSFGLAGGGNEQYF
NA 13 TRBJ1-1 TRBV6-1 CASSRQGYTEAFF
medium-sized 16 TRBJ1-5 TRBV5-1 CASSPGHGDSNQPQHF
NA 14 TRBJ1-2 TRBV5-4 CASSLGQGSYGYTF
NA 14 TRBJ1-2 TRBV4-3 CASSQGDGNYGYTF
few 17 TRBJ1-4 TRBV19 CASSTNGRHPTNEKLFF
NA 14 TRBJ1-1 TRBV6-5 CASRPQGQNTEAFF
NA 14 TRBJ2-2 TRBV15 CATSRGGDAGELFF
NA 15 TRBJ2-3 TRBV6-1 CASSGLAGGPDTQYF
NA 13 TRBJ1-1 TRBV7-9 CASSPVYGREAFF
NA 20 TRBJ2-3 TRBV12-5 CASGPIPPRDRGFITDTQYF
NA 13 TRBJ2-7 TRBV5-4 CASSSGLTYEQYF
NA 15 TRBJ2-7 TRBV7-9 CASSLSGGGKREQYF
NA 12 TRBJ1-5 TRBV29-1 CSVGQGGQPQHF
once 16 TRBJ2-3 TRBV5-1 CASSFPSGRFEDTQYF
NA 14 TRBJ2-7 TRBV14 CASSQGFGGSEQYF
NA 15 TRBJ2-3 TRBV7-2 CASSSTSVPTDTQYF
NA 12 TRBJ1-5 TRBV6-5 CASRGTNQPQHF
NA 12 TRBJ2-5 TRBV6-5 CASSSPGETQYF
NA 16 TRBJ2-3 TRBV4-3 CASSQGLAGGQDTQYF
NA 16 TRBJ1-4 TRBV5-6 CASSLSSSWSFEKLFF
few 14 TRBJ1-4 TRBV6-1 CASSARDRGEKLFF
NA 13 TRBJ1-1 TRBV14 CASSLQGDTEAFF
few 15 TRBJ2-3 TRBV5-4 CASTEGLENTDTQYF
few 15 TRBJ1-3 TRBV5-1 CASSLGQADGNTIYF
NA 15 TRBJ1-3 TRBV15 CATSNMGISGNTIYF
once 13 TRBJ1-2 TRBV7-9 CASSLLAFYGYTF
NA 13 TRBJ1-2 TRBV7-2 CASSFEGAYGYTF
NA 15 TRBJ2-7 TRBV4-3 CASSQDRLTLYEQYF
NA 15 TRBJ1-1 TRBV25-1 CASSAATGHATEAFF
NA 14 TRBJ2-7 TRBV5-1 CASSSGTPDTEQYF
NA 14 TRBJ1-3 TRBV5-4 CASSSGVSGNTIYF
NA 13 TRBJ2-7 TRBV6-5 CASRDESSYEQYF
NA 16 TRBJ1-5 TRBV30 CAWSRGRGQGYQPQHF
NA 16 TRBJ2-1 TRBV6-5 CASSSYGTSGRNEQFF
NA 15 TRBJ1-2 TRBV5-1 CASKDPGQGNYGYTF
NA 14 TRBJ2-1 TRBV11-2 CASSHGLAGGEQFF
NA 14 TRBJ1-1 TRBV6-1 CASSVDRLDTEAFF
NA 16 TRBJ2-1 TRBV7-6 CASSSKPGQTYNEQFF
NA 14 NA TRBV10-3 CAISEIAGGHEQYF
NA 15 TRBJ2-2 TRBV9 CASSVSGQFPGELFF
NA 13 TRBJ1-5 TRBV6-6 CASSFPDNQPQHF
NA 16 TRBJ2-1 TRBV5-4 CASSLAGVSSYNEQFF
once 15 TRBJ2-7 TRBV4-1 CASSQVFGALYEQYF
NA 13 TRBJ1-4 TRBV19 CASRSDRTEKLFF
NA 13 TRBJ2-7 TRBV29-1 CSAGRDRAYEQYF
NA 16 TRBJ2-7 TRBV18 CASSPGAETSGYEQYF